The clone carrying this T cell receptor beta chain was found many times. The target antigen is unknown. This entry is derived from a study of neurological immune-mediated disorders. Study outcomes and limitations: While HTLV-1-associated myelopathy showed the greatest TCR clonal expansion, multiple sclerosis showed the least, falling below healthy controls.

TCRdb reprocessed the 5' RACE reads via MiXCR and lists one record per CDR3 protein. The sample contains under 75,000 distinct CDR3 sequences, over 4% of which appear only once. The clonotype originates from a human donor with multiple sclerosis. The donor label of this sample is uncertain. The source material was PBMCs.

The DNA of the CDR3 is TGTGCCAGCAGTGAGGCCGAATCACCCAATCAGCCCCAGCATTTT. Its protein product is CASSEAESPNQPQHF. The V and J genes are TRBV12-3 or TRBV12-4 and TRBJ1-5; D ambiguous. V shed 5 bases and J shed 3 bases, with 14 bases lying between them. The CDR3 extends over 15 amino acids.